Presented here are 11 T cell receptor beta chains from one specimen sequenced in a study of CD8 T cells in ankylosing spondylitis. MiXCR, run by TCRdb on the 5' RACE reads, gives a single entry per CDR3 protein. Here the sample spans 180,000 or so distinct CDR3 sequences, under 14% being singletons. The sample comprised blood, either unsorted or a sorted T cell fraction (not recorded which). Source of these receptors: a male donor with ankylosing spondylitis or in good health (not recorded which).

Many counts were recorded for this clonotype. V usage is TRBV29-1 and J usage is TRBJ1-1; a possible D gene is TRBD1 (5 bases). The germline CDR1 and CDR2 sequences are SQVTM and ANQGSEA. The CDR3 runs to 14 residues. V lost 5 bases to trimming and J lost 4 bases, with 17 bases between them. CDR3 coding DNA: TGCAGCGTTCGGATGGGGCAAAGAGGCACTGAAGCTTTCTTT. Residues: CSVRMGQRGTEAFF.

The chain couples TRBV7-9 to TRBJ2-5; TRBD2 aligns across 7 bases. The germline gives CDR1 SEHNR, CDR2 FQNEAQ (reference sequence). CDR3 length equals 16 residues. V gave up 1 base and J gave up 2 bases; unmatched junction bases: 7. CDR3: CASSLGLAAEQETQYF. In DNA, the CDR3 is TGTGCCAGCAGCTTAGGGCTAGCGGCGGAACAAGAGACCCAGTACTTC.

This clonotype has at least ten counts. This sequence joins TRBV25-1 and TRBJ2-5; 9 nucleotides match TRBD2. From germline, CDR1 is MGHDK and CDR2 SYGVNS. There are 22 residues in the CDR3. The V gene end was trimmed by 5 bases and the J gene end by 1 base; junction bases not matched to a gene: 26. In nucleotides, the CDR3 is TGTGCCAGCAGTACCCGACTAGCGGAGCCCTTTTTGCGACCTTTGAGCCAAGAGACCCAGTACTTC. Protein: CASSTRLAEPFLRPLSQETQYF.

A few counts support this clonotype. V usage is TRBV5-1 and J usage is TRBJ2-7, with TRBD2 matching 7 bases. The germline V gene has CDR1 SGHRS and CDR2 YFSETQ. This CDR3 has 18 residues. The V and J ends lost 0 bases and 2 bases, in that order; junction bases with no gene match: 14. CDR3 DNA: TGCGCCAGCAGCTTGGCTGTCTTGGCAGGGACTACCCCCTACGAGCAGTACTTC. Amino acid sequence: CASSLAVLAGTTPYEQYF.

This chain joins TRBV20-1 and TRBJ2-3, with 8 nucleotides matching TRBD2. V shed 2 bases and J 0 bases; nucleotides not matched to a gene: 16. The germline CDR1 and CDR2 sequences are DFQATT and SNEGSKA (reference sequence). The CDR3 is made up of 19 amino acids. The chain's CDR3 is CSARPPGGATAASTDTQYF. The CDR3 DNA reads TGCAGTGCTAGACCTCCCGGGGGGGCCACGGCGGCAAGCACAGATACGCAGTATTTT.

Many counts were recorded for this clonotype. V usage is TRBV12-3 or TRBV12-4 and J usage is TRBJ2-3; tentative D call: TRBD1 (6 bases). Trimming took off 1 base at V and 3 bases at J, with 11 bases between the two ends. This CDR3 region has 15 residues. The CDR3 loop reads CASSLGGPGTDTQYF. The CDR3, as DNA: TGTGCCAGCAGTTTAGGGGGGCCAGGGACAGATACGCAGTATTTT.

This clonotype has only a few counts. The V gene is TRBV5-1, the J gene TRBJ2-1; D is ambiguous. Looked up from germline, CDR1 is SGHRS and CDR2 is YFSETQ. CDR3 length: 15 amino acids. The V end was cut by 0 bases, the J end by 1 base, with 8 bases between. CDR3 residues: CASSLGLISYNEQFF. In DNA form, the CDR3 reads TGCGCCAGCAGCTTGGGGCTTATATCCTACAATGAGCAGTTCTTC. Supplemented by reference TRBV5-1 and TRBJ2-1, the full variable domain reads KAGVTQTPRYLIKTRGQQVTLSCSPISGHRSVSWYQQTPGQGLQFLFEYFSETQRNKGNFPGRFSGRQFSNSRSEMNVSTLELGDSALYLCASSLGLISYNEQFFGPGTRLTVL.

This clonotype was recorded at least ten times. The chain employs TRBV6-5 and TRBJ1-6; the match to TRBD1 covers 8 bases. Germline V gene lookup returns CDR1 MNHEY and CDR2 SVGAGI. V shed 2 bases and J 8 bases; nucleotides not matched to a gene: 11. The CDR3 is 17 amino acids. CDR3 protein: CASSYRGPDRADSPLHF. The CDR3, as DNA: TGTGCCAGCAGTTACCGGGGACCGGACAGGGCCGATTCACCCCTCCACTTT.

V and J are TRBV27 and TRBJ2-1, with 8 bases identical to TRBD2. Germline V gene lookup returns CDR1 MNHEY and CDR2 SMNVEV (reference sequence). The CDR3 totals 18 residues. V gave up 6 bases and J gave up 0 bases; unmatched junction bases: 13. In DNA, the CDR3 is TGTGCCAGCAGAAGGGCCAGCGGGAGCCTCAGCTCCTACAATGAGCAGTTCTTC. Its translation is CASRRASGSLSSYNEQFF.

The chain uses TRBV29-1 and TRBJ2-1, with 8 bases that match TRBD1. Germline trimming cut 4 bases from V and 5 bases from J; bases unmatched to any gene: 7. CDR3 length: 14 amino acids. CDR1 is SQVTM and CDR2 is ANQGSEA in the germline V gene. CDR3 in amino acids: CSVVPGGGHNEQFF. The CDR3 bases are TGCAGCGTTGTTCCAGGGGGCGGTCACAATGAGCAGTTCTTC.

This clonotype was seen only a few times. V is TRBV7-8 and J is TRBJ2-2; a weak D match, TRBD2 (5 bases). The V gene's germline CDR1 is SGHVS and CDR2 FQNEAQ. V lost 2 bases and J 3 bases, leaving 16 bases between the germline ends. The CDR3 is 17 amino acids. CDR3 amino acids: CASSLRSSGRYTGELFF. CDR3 DNA: TGTGCCAGCAGCTTACGTTCAAGCGGCAGATACACCGGGGAGCTGTTTTTT.